Listed here are 32 T cell receptor beta chains from one sample, sequenced in a study of T cells in Graves' hyperthyroidism and ophthalmopathy. Researchers took RNA transcripts and amplified the TCR beta CDR3 regions from them. Researchers ran a first-round RT-PCR on the TCR CDR3 using the HTBI primer set. TCRdb processed the multiplex PCR reads anew with MiXCR; each CDR3 protein has one entry. The data show around 97,000 distinct CDR3 sequences, with 47% seen just once and about 25% held by the top ten. The sample was blood. The receptors here all came from a man in his forties or fifties with Graves' hyperthyroidism.

The rearrangement links TRBV25-1 to TRBJ2-1; no clear D. The CDR3 spans 15 residues. V was trimmed by 4 bases and J by 6 bases, leaving 16 bases between them. Germline V gene data show CDR1 as MGHDK and CDR2 as SYGVNS. The CDR3 is CASSAIGSLGNEQFF. In DNA form, the CDR3 reads TGTGCCAGCAGTGCAATCGGGTCACTGGGCAATGAGCAGTTCTTC.

This clonotype was detected only a few times. This chain's CDR3 is CASSLFSSDNEQFF. The CDR3 DNA sequence: TGTGCCAGCAGTTTATTTAGTAGTGACAATGAGCAGTTCTTC. The chain joins TRBV28 to TRBJ2-1; no definite D call. The CDR3 spans 14 residues. V lost 1 base and J 5 bases, leaving 9 bases between the germline ends. Germline V lookup: CDR1 MDHEN, CDR2 SYDVKM.

This clonotype was recorded many times. The gene calls are TRBV7-9 and TRBJ2-2; D is unresolved. The CDR3 has 13 residues. Between the trimmed V and J ends, which lost 1 base and 8 bases, there was a span of 8 bases. CDR1 and CDR2 (germline): SEHNR, FQNEAQ (reference sequence). DNA of the CDR3: TGTGCCAGCAGCTTAGGCGTCCGTGGGGAGCTGTTTTTT. Translating gives CASSLGVRGELFF. Full variable domain (missing parts from reference TRBV7-9 and TRBJ2-2): DTGVSQNPRHKITKRGQNVTFRCDPISEHNRLYWYRQTLGQGPEFLTYFQNEAQLEKSRLLSDRFSAERPKGSFSTLEIQRTEQGDSAMYLCASSLGVRGELFFGEGSRLTVL.

About this clonotype: Its ends do not fully match the called genes, so a read error is possible. The rearrangement links TRBV7-2 to TRBJ2-6; tentatively, D is TRBD1 or TRBD2 (5 bases each). This CDR3 contains 10 residues. Germline CDR1 reads SGHTA; CDR2 reads FQGNSA. The CDR3 coding sequence is TGTGCCAGCAGCTCCCGGGACCTGAGCTTC. It codes for CASSSRDLSF.

There are many counts of this clonotype. The chain employs TRBV6-2 or TRBV6-3 and TRBJ1-6; D is ambiguous. The CDR3 loop spans 12 amino acids. V dropped 4 bases and J dropped 8 bases, with 6 bases sitting between them. Germline values: CDR1 MNHEY, CDR2 SVGEGT. The CDR3 sequence: CASSSVDSPLHF. In nucleotides, the CDR3 is TGTGCCAGCAGTTCGGTCGATTCACCCCTCCACTTT.

In this sample, this clonotype turned up a few times. This chain uses TRBV7-8 with TRBJ2-1, with D unresolved. Germline lookup yields CDR1 SGHVS and CDR2 FQNEAQ. The CDR3 is 13 residues long. Deletions cut 8 bases from V and 5 bases from J, with 13 bases between. The CDR3 DNA is TGTGCCAGCTCACCACCGGTGAACAATGAGCAGTTCTTC. Protein: CASSPPVNNEQFF.

This sequence joins TRBV20-1 and TRBJ2-3, with 7 bases that match TRBD1. The CDR3 has 14 residues. Per germline, CDR1 DFQATT and CDR2 SNEGSKA (reference sequence). V lost 3 bases to trimming and J lost 8 bases; unmatched junction nucleotides: 11. The CDR3 nucleotides read TGCAGTGCTAGCGGTACAGGGGAGACTGTTACGCAGTATTTT. Protein product: CSASGTGETVTQYF.

The chain uses TRBV24-1 and TRBJ2-7; 10 bases agree with TRBD1. Unmatched junction bases numbered 3, after V lost 3 bases and J lost 2 bases. This CDR3 is 15 amino acids long. Germline values: CDR1 KGHDR, CDR2 SFDVKD. The CDR3 DNA sequence: TGTGCCACCAGTGATCCCGGGACAGGGGCCTACGAGCAGTACTTC. Protein sequence: CATSDPGTGAYEQYF.

The chain joins TRBV20-1 to TRBJ2-3, with 8 bases matching TRBD2. Germline CDR1 and CDR2: DFQATT and SNEGSKA (reference sequence). This CDR3 region has 16 residues. The CDR3 loop is CLTIPGGASSTDTQYF. The CDR3, as DNA: TGCCTTACTATTCCGGGGGGGGCTTCTAGCACAGATACGCAGTATTTT.

A single count supports this clonotype. The final CDR3 position lacks the conserved phenylalanine or tryptophan, pointing to a likely read error. CDR3 region: CASSRDTDTQYL. For the CDR3, the DNA is TGTGCCAGCAGCCGAGACACAGATACGCAGTATCTT. The genes are TRBV7-9 and TRBJ2-3; no clear D gene. The germline CDR1 and CDR2 sequences are SEHNR and FQNEAQ (reference sequence). This CDR3 comprises 12 residues. V was shortened by 5 bases and J by 2 bases, with 5 bases between the two germline ends.

This clonotype has only one observation. This rearrangement joins TRBV12-3 or TRBV12-4 to TRBJ2-7; 12 bases fit TRBD1. The CDR3 totals 14 residues. Unmatched junction bases numbered 6, after V lost 6 bases and J lost 6 bases. Here the CDR3 reads CASSRGQGAGEQYF. CDR3 sequence (DNA): TGTGCCAGCAGCCGGGGACAGGGGGCAGGCGAGCAGTACTTC.

Many counts were recorded for this clonotype. J is TRBJ2-3 and V is TRBV4-1; no reliable D call. CDR3 length: 13 residues. Germline CDR1 and CDR2: MGHRA and YSYEKL. V dropped 1 base and J dropped 5 bases, with 7 bases sitting between them. The CDR3 nucleotides read TGCGCCAGCAGCCAAGTTGTGGAAGATACGCAGTATTTT. Its protein is CASSQVVEDTQYF.

The chain has TRBV7-2 and TRBJ2-1; TRBD2 matches at 14 bases. The V and J ends lost 5 bases and 1 base, in that order; junction bases with no gene match: 13. The CDR3 extends over 20 amino acids. Germline-derived CDR1 and CDR2 are SGHTA and FQGNSA. CDR3 amino acids: CASSLPTSGGVKTSYNEQFF. In DNA, the CDR3 is TGTGCCAGCAGCCTACCGACTAGCGGGGGGGTGAAAACTTCCTACAATGAGCAGTTCTTC.

Many counts were recorded for this clonotype. This chain connects TRBV4-1 to TRBJ1-5, with D unresolved. This CDR3 has 15 residues. With 7 bases removed from V and 0 bases from J, the gap between germline ends came to 13 bases. Germline-derived CDR1 and CDR2 are MGHRA and YSYEKL. The CDR3 DNA reads as TGCGCCAGCAATACGGCCTCCCATAGCAATCAGCCCCAGCATTTT. As protein: CASNTASHSNQPQHF.

Ten or more counts support this clonotype. The chain carries TRBV5-1 and TRBJ1-5, with a possible D match to TRBD1 (5 bases). Trimming removed 4 bases at V and 4 bases at J, with 12 bases between. CDR1 and CDR2 (germline): SGHRS, YFSETQ. This CDR3 has 14 amino acids. CDR3 sequence reads: CASSAGGGNQPQHF. For the CDR3, the DNA is TGCGCCAGCAGCGCCGGGGGTGGTAATCAGCCCCAGCATTTT.

This clonotype was observed at least ten times. The rearrangement uses TRBV19 and TRBJ2-1; a possible D gene is TRBD1 (5 bases). The CDR3 length is 13 residues. Germline values: CDR1 LNHDA, CDR2 SQIVND (reference sequence). V lost 5 bases and J lost 7, with 12 bases in between. This CDR3 reads CASSSSQENEQFF. The CDR3 DNA follows: TGTGCCAGTAGTTCGTCACAGGAGAATGAGCAGTTCTTC.

This clonotype was counted once. The chain links TRBV3-1 to TRBJ2-4; a weak D match, TRBD2 (7 bases). Germline V CDR1 and CDR2: LGHDT, YNNKEL (reference sequence). Trimming took off 0 bases at V and 4 bases at J, with 16 bases between the two ends. This CDR3 is built from 17 residues. CDR3 sequence (DNA): TGTGCCAGCAGCCAAGAGATAGTAGGGGGGGAGAAAAACATTCAGTACTTC. It yields the protein CASSQEIVGGEKNIQYF.

The chain combines TRBV4-2 with TRBJ1-4; 8 bases fit TRBD1. CDR1 is LGHNA, CDR2 YNFKEQ, per germline. This CDR3 has 15 residues. V shed 4 bases, J shed 10 bases, and the junction held 11 bases outside the gene matches. The CDR3 sequence: CASSPQDRGTGKLFF. Here the CDR3 DNA reads TGTGCCAGCAGCCCACAAGACAGGGGAACTGGAAAACTGTTTTTT.

This clonotype was seen many times. The chain carries TRBV9 and TRBJ2-5, with a possible D match to TRBD2 (6 bases). The germline V gene has CDR1 SGDLS and CDR2 YYNGEE. V gave up 0 bases and J gave up 1 base, with 16 bases separating them. This CDR3 is built from 17 residues. DNA of the CDR3: TGTGCCAGCAGCGTAGCTAACGCGGGATCATTCCAAGAGACCCAGTACTTC. Its translation is CASSVANAGSFQETQYF. Based on the CDR3 plus reference TRBV9 and TRBJ2-5, the full variable domain is DSGVTQTPKHLITATGQRVTLRCSPRSGDLSVYWYQQSLDQGLQFLIQYYNGEERAKGNILERFSAQQFPDLHSELNLSSLELGDSALYFCASSVANAGSFQETQYFGPGTRLLVL.

This clonotype was recorded many times. This chain joins TRBV6-5 and TRBJ1-2; D may be TRBD1 (5 bases). The CDR3 is 15 amino acids. CDR1 and CDR2 from the germline V gene are MNHEY and SVGAGI. V was trimmed by 0 bases and J by 3 bases, leaving 11 bases between them. The CDR3: CASSYSGGKDYGYTF. CDR3 nucleotide sequence: TGTGCCAGCAGTTACTCGGGGGGGAAAGACTATGGCTACACCTTC.

Concerning this clonotype: A read error may be the cause here, since a much bigger clone is one base away. The chain links TRBV5-4 to TRBJ2-7; 11 positions agree with TRBD2. This CDR3 is built from 16 residues. Germline CDR1 SGHNT, CDR2 YYREEE (reference sequence). The CDR3 protein is CASSQPTSGSPYEQYV. As DNA, the CDR3 is TGCGCCAGCAGCCAACCCACTAGCGGGAGCCCCTACGAGCAGTACGTC.

There are many counts of this clonotype. The chain joins TRBV2 to TRBJ1-4; 7 bases map to TRBD1. Germline-derived CDR1 and CDR2 are SNHLY and FYNNEI. Trimming took 5 bases from V and 15 from J; bases not matched to a gene: 9. This CDR3 region has 12 residues. The CDR3 loop reads CASSPSPGQMFF. The CDR3 nucleotides are TGTGCCAGCAGTCCCTCCCCGGGACAGATGTTTTTT.

This clonotype was counted many times. The chain recombines TRBV5-1 with TRBJ1-2; D is undetermined. Looked up from germline, CDR1 is SGHRS and CDR2 is YFSETQ. The CDR3 consists of 15 residues. V shed 4 bases and J shed 0 bases, with 13 bases lying between them. The CDR3 loop reads CASSPGRVANYGYTF. In DNA, the CDR3 is TGCGCCAGCAGCCCTGGACGGGTAGCTAACTATGGCTACACCTTC.

This chain joins TRBV29-1 and TRBJ1-1; D is possibly TRBD1 (6 bases). CDR1 is SQVTM, CDR2 ANQGSEA, per germline. The CDR3 has 13 amino acids. V dropped 6 bases and J dropped 0 bases, with 11 bases sitting between them. CDR3 nucleotides: TGCAGCGTCCAGGGACACTTGAACACTGAAGCTTTCTTT. It is translated as CSVQGHLNTEAFF.

The gene calls are TRBV4-2 and TRBJ2-7; no reliable D call. Germline V gene lookup returns CDR1 LGHNA and CDR2 YNFKEQ. CDR3 length: 14 residues. In DNA, the CDR3 is TGTGTCAACAGCCAAGAGTACGGCCCCCACGAGCAGTACTTC. Its protein is CVNSQEYGPHEQYF.

V gene TRBV7-4 combines with J gene TRBJ2-7; no clear D gene. Germline loops: CDR1 SGHVT, CDR2 SQSDAQ. The CDR3 is 12 amino acids. V dropped 3 bases and J dropped 11 bases, with 14 bases sitting between them. CDR3: CASSFCRVKEYF. CDR3 sequence (DNA): TGTGCCAGCAGCTTTTGCCGGGTCAAGGAGTACTTC.

The CDR3 DNA reads as TGCAGTGCCTTCGGACTAGCGGGAGGATACAATGAGCAGTTCTTC. This gives the protein CSAFGLAGGYNEQFF. The chain uses TRBV20-1 and TRBJ2-1; 14 nucleotides match TRBD2. The length of the CDR3 is 15 residues. J lost 4 bases, V lost 6 bases, and 5 bases had no gene match. CDR1 is DFQATT, CDR2 SNEGSKA, per germline (reference sequence).

This clonotype was detected ten times or more. The rearrangement uses TRBV7-9 and TRBJ2-2; 9 bases map to TRBD2. CDR1 is SEHNR, CDR2 FQNEAQ, per germline (reference sequence). This CDR3 is built from 16 residues. The junction had 7 bases not matched to a gene; V was cut back by 3 bases and J by 5 bases. The CDR3 protein is CASSFYSGGATGELFF. For the CDR3, the DNA is TGTGCCAGCAGCTTTTATAGCGGGGGTGCAACCGGGGAGCTGTTTTTT.

The chain recombines TRBV18 with TRBJ2-5, with D perhaps assigned TRBD1 or TRBD2 (5 bases each). Trimming pared 0 bases from V and 2 bases from J, leaving 13 bases between. The CDR3 runs 16 residues. Germline V gives CDR1 KGHSH, CDR2 LQKENI. CDR3 region: CASSPPLREIQETQYF. As DNA, the CDR3 is TGTGCCAGCTCACCACCTCTCAGGGAGATACAAGAGACCCAGTACTTC.

On this clonotype itself: This is likely a read error, given that the CDR3 carries no conserved phenylalanine or tryptophan at its end. V gene TRBV20-1 combines with J gene TRBJ2-1; a weak D match, TRBD2 (6 bases). Trimming pared 1 base from V and 10 bases from J, leaving 17 bases between. CDR1 and CDR2 from the germline V gene are DFQATT and SNEGSKA (reference sequence). The CDR3 extends over 14 amino acids. CDR3 in DNA: TGCAGTGCTAGAGGGTCCGGGAGCGGTTACGAGCAGTTCCTC. Translated: CSARGSGSGYEQFL.

This chain joins TRBV25-1 and TRBJ2-1, with TRBD2 as a possible D gene (5 bases). Trimming left V 4 bases short and J 6 bases short, with 25 bases between. The CDR3 totals 18 residues. Germline V lookup: CDR1 MGHDK, CDR2 SYGVNS. CDR3: CASSATAPSRRSSNEQFF. In DNA, the CDR3 is TGTGCCAGCAGTGCAACAGCTCCTAGCCGGAGGTCGTCCAATGAGCAGTTCTTC.

This clonotype was seen many times. DNA for the CDR3: TGTGCCAGCACGGGACAGTCGAACACCGGGGAGCTGTTTTTT. It encodes CASTGQSNTGELFF. J is TRBJ2-2 and V is TRBV5-6; 7 positions match TRBD1. The CDR3 length is 14 residues. The V gene end was trimmed by 6 bases and the J gene end by 0 bases; junction bases not matched to a gene: 2. The V gene's germline CDR1 is SGHDT and CDR2 YYEEEE.